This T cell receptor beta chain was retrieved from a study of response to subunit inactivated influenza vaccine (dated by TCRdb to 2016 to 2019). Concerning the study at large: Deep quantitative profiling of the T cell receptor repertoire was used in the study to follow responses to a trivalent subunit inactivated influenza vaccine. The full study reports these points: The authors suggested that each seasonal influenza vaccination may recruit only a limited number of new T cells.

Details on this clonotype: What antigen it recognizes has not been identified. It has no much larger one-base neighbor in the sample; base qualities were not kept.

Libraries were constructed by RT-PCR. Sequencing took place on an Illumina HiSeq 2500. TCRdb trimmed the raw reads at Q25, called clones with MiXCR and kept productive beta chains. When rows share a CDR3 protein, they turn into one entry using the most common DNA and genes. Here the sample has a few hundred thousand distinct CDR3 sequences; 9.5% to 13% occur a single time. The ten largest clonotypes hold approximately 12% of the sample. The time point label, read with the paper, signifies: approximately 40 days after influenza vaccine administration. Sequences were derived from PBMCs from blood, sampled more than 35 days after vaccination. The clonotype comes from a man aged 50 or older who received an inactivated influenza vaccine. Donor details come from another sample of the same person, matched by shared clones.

CDR3 loop: CASNAGTPNQPQHF. The nucleotide sequence is given as TGTGCCAGCAACGCGGGCACACCCAATCAGCCCCAGCATTTT. The chain was built from TRBV5-5 and TRBJ1-5, with the D gene uncertain. The germline V gene (reference sequence) supplies CDR1 SGHKS and CDR2 YYEKEE. Trimming removed 6 bases from V and 3 bases from J, leaving 13 bases between the germline ends. From the cysteine through the phenylalanine, the CDR3 covers 14 amino acids. The sequence is cut down to CDR3 DNA, 42 bases in frame from base 1. Extended through the reference TRBV5-5 and TRBJ1-5 proteins, this CDR3 yields the full variable domain: DAGVTQSPTHLIKTRGQQVTLRCSPISGHKSVSWYQQVLGQGPQFIFQYYEKEERGRGNFPDRFSARQFPNYSSELNVNALLLGDSALYLCASNAGTPNQPQHFGDGTRLSIL.